Listed here are 13 T cell receptor beta chains from one sample, sequenced in a study of tumor-infiltrating lymphocytes in primary liver carcinoma. Reverse transcription of roughly 0.45 ug total RNA with a constant-region primer produced TCR beta cDNA. What produced the TCR beta libraries was three nested multiplex PCR rounds using slightly modified ARM-PCR. In the first two PCR rounds, TRBV1-TRBV30 forward primers were paired with a C-beta reverse primer, and each round lasted roughly 9 cycles. TCRdb re-called the multiplex PCR reads through MiXCR, storing one row per CDR3 protein. In the table there are approximately 37,000 distinct CDR3 sequences, roughly 74% of which are singletons. The source material, about 18-33 mg of unsorted bulk tissue, was used to co-extract RNA and DNA. The sequencing input was liver tumor tissue from sampling region 4. Subset defined: tumor region T4, right-lateral pole. The receptor set was obtained from a man aged 35 to 55 with primary liver carcinoma and hepatitis B virus infection.

V gene TRBV11-3 combines with J gene TRBJ2-1, with a weak D call TRBD1 (5 bases). Germline CDR1 and CDR2: SGHNT and YENEEA. The CDR3 covers 14 residues. This CDR3 reads CDTSLGVSNNGQFF. In DNA form, the CDR3 reads TGTGACACCAGCTTAGGGGTCAGCAACAATGGGCAATTCTTC.

Regarding this clonotype: Without the conserved terminal phenylalanine or tryptophan, this CDR3 likely stems from a read error. It is unclear where the CDR3 begins or ends on the DNA, so no DNA is shown, and the CDR3 is as TCRdb lists it. The chain recombines TRBV4-3 with TRBJ2-7. With termini counted, the CDR3 has 13 amino acids. Germline V lookup: CDR1 LGHNA, CDR2 YSLEER. CDR3 amino acids: CASSQAVSYEKYL.

Remarks on this clonotype: One end of the junction does not line up with germline, which may come from a read error. The chain recombines TRBV28 with TRBJ2-1; perhaps TRBD2 as D (6 bases). CDR3 length: 14 residues. Germline lookup yields CDR1 MDHEN and CDR2 SYDVKM. The CDR3 DNA reads as TGTGCCAGCAATCGGGACTTGGCCTACAATGAGCAGTCCTTC. It specifies CASNRDLAYNEQSF. The variable domain in full, with the rest retrieved from reference TRBV28 and TRBJ2-1, is DVKVTQSSRYLVKRTGEKVFLECVQDMDHENMFWYRQDPGLGLRLIYFSYDVKMKEKGDIPEGYSVSREKKERFSLILESASTNQTSMYLCASNRDLAYNEQSFGPGTRLTVL.

With respect to this clonotype: The junction does not match germline at one end; this may be a read error. The CDR3 loop is CATSSTSNEELLF. DNA of the CDR3: TGTGCCACCAGTTCTACTTCTAATGAAGAACTGCTTTTT. This rearrangement joins TRBV24-1 to TRBJ1-4; D is unresolved. The CDR3 length is 13 residues. Germline loops: CDR1 KGHDR, CDR2 SFDVKD.

On this clonotype itself: This likely comes from a read error, as the CDR3 has no conserved phenylalanine or tryptophan at its end. The CDR3 bases are TGTAGCGTCGCTGGAGTGGATGGACGTAGCACAGATACGCAGTATTCT. Its protein is CSVAGVDGRSTDTQYS. The genes are TRBV29-1 and TRBJ2-3, with a tentative D call TRBD2 (5 bases). Germline V gene data show CDR1 as SQVTM and CDR2 as ANQGSEA. This CDR3 region has 16 residues.

This clonotype was recorded only once. The rearrangement joins TRBV4-3 to TRBJ2-5; 9 bases map to TRBD2. J lost 5 bases, V lost 1 base, and 11 bases had no gene match. There are 17 residues in the CDR3. From germline, CDR1 is LGHNA and CDR2 YSLEER. CDR3: CASSQAASGKIGETQYF. The CDR3 DNA sequence: TGCGCCAGCAGCCAAGCGGCTAGCGGGAAGATTGGTGAGACCCAGTACTTC.

In regard to this clonotype: The junction does not match germline at one end; this may be a read error. This chain joins TRBV10-3 and TRBJ1-2; maybe TRBD1 (5 bases). The length of the CDR3 is 13 residues. In germline, CDR1 is ENHRY, CDR2 SYGVKD. The CDR3 nucleotides read TGTGTCATCAGTGACCGGGACGGCTATGGCTATACCTTC. It translates to CVISDRDGYGYTF.

Comments on this clonotype: It may be a read error: a sequence one base away is much more abundant. In DNA form, the CDR3 reads TGTGCCAGCAGCACCGGACATGGTTCGAACGAGCAGTACTTC. Translated: CASSTGHGSNEQYF. The chain combines TRBV7-9 with TRBJ2-7; weak D call: TRBD1 (5 bases). The germline V and J ends were trimmed by 5 bases and 5 bases, with 16 bases remaining between them. Germline CDR1 and CDR2: SEHNR and FQNEAQ (reference sequence). The CDR3 spans 14 residues.

On this clonotype: No conserved phenylalanine or tryptophan is present at the end of the CDR3, so a read error is the likely explanation. The rearrangement joins TRBV6-2 or TRBV6-3 to TRBJ2-7; D is unclear. Germline values: CDR1 MNHEY, CDR2 SVGEGT. This CDR3 is built from 13 residues. V lost 2 bases, J lost 2 bases, and 7 bases lay in between. The CDR3 here is CASSYDVAYEQYS. The CDR3 bases are TGTGCCAGCAGTTACGATGTAGCCTACGAGCAGTACTCC.

The V call is TRBV5-1, the J call TRBJ2-5; D unclear. V gave up 1 base and J gave up 5 bases, with 12 bases separating them. The CDR3 extends over 14 amino acids. Germline V CDR1 and CDR2: SGHRS, YFSETQ. The CDR3 loop is CASSLSLSEETQYF. In DNA, the CDR3 is TGCGCCAGCAGCTTGAGCCTATCGGAGGAGACCCAGTACTTC.

In regard to this clonotype: Since no conserved phenylalanine or tryptophan closes the CDR3, a read error is the likely cause. V and J are TRBV11-3 and TRBJ2-1; D unclear. CDR1 is SGHNT and CDR2 is YENEEA in the germline V gene. The CDR3 totals 12 residues. The CDR3, as DNA: TGTGCCAGCAGCATAAATGCCAATGGGCAGTTCCTC. Translation: CASSINANGQFL.

The rearrangement links TRBV11-2 to TRBJ2-7; perhaps TRBD2 as D (6 bases). Looked up from germline, CDR1 is SGHAT and CDR2 is FQNNGV. The CDR3 totals 12 residues. The CDR3 sequence is CSSLSERVQQYF. The CDR3 coding sequence is TGTAGCAGCTTAAGTGAGCGGGTCCAGCAGTACTTC.

This clonotype was detected only a few times. One junction end does not reproduce the germline sequence, and a read error may be involved. The chain links TRBV29-1 to TRBJ2-7; 7 bases map to TRBD2. The CDR3 consists of 14 residues. CDR1 and CDR2 (germline): SQVTM, ANQGSEA. CDR3 nucleotide sequence: TGCAGCGTTAGACCGGGACTATGTGTCCACGAGCAATACTTC. The encoded protein is CSVRPGLCVHEQYF.